This is a list of T cell receptor beta chains from one sample in a study of multiple sclerosis patients with progressive multifocal leukoencephalopathy. TCRdb's copy holds only in-frame clones and misses some; the assay was immunoSEQ multiplex PCR. Of 25,000 to 30,000 clones detected, roughly 91% appear once; the ten largest clones hold about 1.4%. This specimen consisted of PBMCs, obtained from a patient treated with natalizumab. These receptors came from a human donor with multiple sclerosis. CDR3s include the opening cysteine and the closing phenylalanine or tryptophan. Fields, in order: J gene, clone size, V gene, CDR3 protein. Rows may omit the clone size; those that give it use once, few, many or a size class.

TRBJ1-4 NA TRBV7-9 CASSPSPSGTANEKLFF
TRBJ1-1 NA TRBV5-6 CASSLTGLMNTEAFF
TRBJ2-1 NA TRBV9 CASSVAIPGTGAYNEQFF
TRBJ2-3 NA TRBV16 CASSLIASGSGTDTQYF
TRBJ1-1 NA TRBV5-4 CASSPRGQTEAFF
TRBJ2-1 NA TRBV7-3 CASSLTGLAGGDNEQFF
TRBJ2-4 NA TRBV7-2 CASSPGQGRAKNIQYF
TRBJ2-7 NA TRBV18 CASSPPDITREQYF
TRBJ2-7 few TRBV9 CASSRGEGLAAYEQYF
TRBJ2-7 NA TRBV27 CASSLSAWATYEQYF
TRBJ2-1 NA TRBV5-5 CASSSPGSPNEQFF
TRBJ1-1 NA TRBV28 CASSRDRGYTEAFF
TRBJ1-1 NA TRBV19 CASSRSRGQTEAFF
TRBJ2-7 NA TRBV4-3 CASTRGGLPPREQYF
TRBJ1-1 NA TRBV19 CASSIEGRNTEAFF
TRBJ2-3 NA TRBV6-1 CASRDRGTSDTQYF
TRBJ2-1 NA TRBV5-1 CASSLGPRTGVINEQFF
TRBJ2-7 NA TRBV28 CASSSFGRSYEQYF
TRBJ1-1 NA TRBV5-4 CASSGTGWGEAFF
TRBJ2-7 NA TRBV28 CASKGGTIGYEQYF
TRBJ2-7 NA TRBV29-1 CSGGGGAHTYEQYF
TRBJ1-2 NA TRBV29-1 CSAEQGDYGYTF
TRBJ1-2 NA TRBV7-9 CASSPAQGITYGYTF
TRBJ1-2 NA TRBV6-5 CASSLVTGSVSGYTF
TRBJ1-1 NA TRBV2 CASSAQELEAFF
TRBJ1-5 NA TRBV18 CASSPGTGVSNQPQHF
TRBJ1-4 NA TRBV5-5 CASSTRGLLPSNEKLFF
TRBJ1-2 NA TRBV6-1 CASRGIQGGYYGYTF
TRBJ2-1 NA TRBV28 CASSVLAAGSYNEQFF
TRBJ1-2 few TRBV4-3 CASSQDPRDGYGYTF
TRBJ1-5 few TRBV2 CASRPDPPNQPQHF
TRBJ1-5 NA TRBV5-4 CASSQQGGNQPQHF
TRBJ1-1 NA TRBV9 CASSASGWGDTEAFF
TRBJ1-3 NA TRBV9 CASSVERGAKGNTIYF
TRBJ1-2 NA TRBV19 CASSIDRGQRYGYTF
TRBJ2-7 NA TRBV19 CASTPSSGEQYF
TRBJ2-7 NA TRBV15 CATSSVSGTGLRQYF
TRBJ2-7 NA TRBV7-2 CASSLASGPYEQYF
TRBJ2-7 NA TRBV5-1 CASSSNTGTTDEQYF
TRBJ2-7 once TRBV30 CAWSARQGSYEQYF
TRBJ1-1 NA TRBV10-3 CATNKGSRTEAFF
TRBJ1-4 NA TRBV6-1 CAARRTNEKLFF
NA NA TRBV27 CASSLSVRGEQYF
TRBJ2-7 NA TRBV1 CTSSPLFLTSEFKEQYF
TRBJ2-1 few TRBV4-3 CASSQDGGDEQFF
TRBJ1-5 NA TRBV28 CASSPPSQPQHF
TRBJ1-5 NA TRBV30 CAWSVRSGHQPQHF
TRBJ1-2 few TRBV5-1 CASSSTGEDSLSYTF
TRBJ2-5 NA TRBV7-2 CASSSSFPETQYF
TRBJ2-7 NA TRBV6-1 CASGANYEQYF
TRBJ2-7 NA TRBV6-6 CASRPGLAGVYEQYF
TRBJ1-3 NA TRBV4-2 CASSQDPGQMRYF
TRBJ2-7 few TRBV28 CASSPPGLAGGAEQYF
TRBJ2-7 NA TRBV5-1 CASSSGQTSISSLNSYEQYF
TRBJ1-6 NA TRBV19 CASSNGQGNSPLHF
TRBJ2-5 NA TRBV7-9 CASSPFLAGIGETQYF
TRBJ1-6 NA TRBV25-1 CASSEQGRNSPLHF